This TCR beta chain was found in a study of T cell changes during pregnancy in multiple sclerosis. The trim removed 7 bases at V and 5 bases at J, leaving 11 bases unmatched. The CDR3 length is 16 residues. Per the germline V gene, CDR1 is MNHEY and CDR2 is SMNVEV (reference sequence). Only in-frame clones appear in the TCRdb table, and some are missing; sequencing was by immunoSEQ multiplex PCR. The sample records roughly 18,000 clones, around 85% being singletons. This TCR was recovered from a female donor with multiple sclerosis, enrolled in a pregnancy study. The V gene is TRBV27, the J gene TRBJ1-1; 12 positions match TRBD1. The starting material was CD8+ T cells from peripheral blood mononuclear cells, obtained after pregnancy. The CDR3 coding sequence is TGTGCCAGCACCAAGGGACAGGGGGCGCCGGGAACTGAAGCTTTCTTT. Its translation: CASTKGQGAPGTEAFF.